This TCR beta chain was profiled in a study of early T cells in non-severe SARS-CoV-2 infection. Study as a whole: Chains were unpaired, as sequencing was done on bulk RNA from unsorted whole blood.

Regarding the study as a whole: Reliance on VDJdb matching favored anti-spike CD8 responses; private and CD4 specificities were missed.

This clonotype has only a few counts. Its antigen is still unknown. Attached unique molecular identifiers marked individual cDNA molecules. TCRdb reanalysed the 5' RACE reads using MiXCR and keeps one entry per CDR3 protein. The sample yields roughly 72,000 distinct CDR3 sequences, around 12% seen once. Trimming pared 0 bases from V and 1 base from J, leaving 13 bases between. From germline, CDR1 is MDHEN and CDR2 SYDVKM. The CDR3 is 16 residues long. The sequence was obtained from an adult who was a healthcare worker with PCR-confirmed SARS-CoV-2 infection or an uninfected control (not recorded which). Sequencing used whole blood, obtained at baseline. The chain joins TRBV28 to TRBJ2-7, with D uncertain. The CDR3 sequence: CASSLWAPSPSYEQYF. The CDR3 coding sequence is TGTGCCAGCAGTTTATGGGCACCATCCCCATCCTACGAGCAGTACTTC.